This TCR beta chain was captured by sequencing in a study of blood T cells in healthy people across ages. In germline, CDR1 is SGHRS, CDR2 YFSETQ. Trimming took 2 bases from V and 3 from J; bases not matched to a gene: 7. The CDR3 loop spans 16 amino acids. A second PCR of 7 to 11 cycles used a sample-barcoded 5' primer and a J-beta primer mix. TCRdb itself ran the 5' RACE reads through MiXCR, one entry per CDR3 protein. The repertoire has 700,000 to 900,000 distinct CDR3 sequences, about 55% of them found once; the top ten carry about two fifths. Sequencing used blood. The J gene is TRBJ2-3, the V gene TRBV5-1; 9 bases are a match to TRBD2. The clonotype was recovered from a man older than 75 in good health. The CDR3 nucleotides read TGCGCCAGCAGCTTAGTCCCTAGCGGGAAGACAGATACGCAGTATTTT. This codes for CASSLVPSGKTDTQYF.